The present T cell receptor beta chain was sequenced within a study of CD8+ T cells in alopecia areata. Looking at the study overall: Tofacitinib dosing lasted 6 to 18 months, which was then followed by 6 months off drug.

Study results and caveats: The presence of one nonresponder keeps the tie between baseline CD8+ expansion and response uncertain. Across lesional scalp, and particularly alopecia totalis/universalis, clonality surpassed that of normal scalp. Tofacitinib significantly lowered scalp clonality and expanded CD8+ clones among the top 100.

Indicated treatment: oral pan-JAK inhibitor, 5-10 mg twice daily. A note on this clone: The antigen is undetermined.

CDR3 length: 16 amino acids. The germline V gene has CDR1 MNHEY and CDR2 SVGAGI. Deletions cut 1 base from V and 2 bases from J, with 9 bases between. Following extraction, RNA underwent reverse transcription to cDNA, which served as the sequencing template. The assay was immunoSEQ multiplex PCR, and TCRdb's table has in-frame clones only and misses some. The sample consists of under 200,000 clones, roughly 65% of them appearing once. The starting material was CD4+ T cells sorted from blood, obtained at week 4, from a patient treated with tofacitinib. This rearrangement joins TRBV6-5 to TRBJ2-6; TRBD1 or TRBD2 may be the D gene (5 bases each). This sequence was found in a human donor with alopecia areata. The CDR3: CASSYFRGAGANVLTF. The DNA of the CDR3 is TGTGCCAGCAGTTACTTTCGGGGCGCTGGGGCCAACGTCCTGACTTTC.